This TCR beta chain derives from a study of STAT5B mutations in CD4+ large granular lymphocyte leukemia. Looking at the study overall: Among healthy donors, a particular HLA allele went with more CDR3 'QG' motifs. Notes on the study in general: Patient CD4-sorted repertoires looked more clonal than healthy CD4+ repertoires, even without putative leukemic clones.

V lost 3 bases and J lost 1; bases outside the gene matches: 15. Germline-derived CDR1 and CDR2 are SGHAT and FQNNGV. The CDR3 is 19 amino acids. A remark on this clone: Its specificity is not known.

Sequencing was at survey level. In the source study's methods: A productive frequency of 2.59 x 10-5 was the lowest detectable. TCRdb's copy holds only in-frame clones and misses some; the assay was immunoSEQ multiplex PCR. From that table come the V and J calls and clone size; the DNA was used to work out D and trimming. The sample includes around 25,000 clones, around 72% of them seen just once. The TCR originated in a human donor in good health. The chain is built from TRBV11-2 and TRBJ2-1; 7 nucleotides align to TRBD1. Sequencing input: CD4+ T cells from blood buffy coats. The CDR3 DNA is TGTGCCAGCAGCTTTCGGGACAGTTTCTTGTATGTATCCTACAATGAGCAGTTCTTC. It specifies CASSFRDSFLYVSYNEQFF. The full variable domain, its missing parts supplied by reference TRBV11-2 and TRBJ2-1, is EAGVAQSPRYKIIEKRQSVAFWCNPISGHATLYWYQQILGQGPKLLIQFQNNGVVDDSQLPKDRFSAERLKGVDSTLKIQPAKLEDSAVYLCASSFRDSFLYVSYNEQFFGPGTRLTVL.